Sequencing of this T cell receptor (beta chain) was carried out in a study of OX40 agonist ivuxolimab in advanced cancers. The protocol was immunoSEQ multiplex PCR, while the TCRdb copy is restricted to in-frame clones and leaves out a portion. This sample carries about 50,000 clones, roughly 80% of them seen once, and the ten largest clones take around 2.8%. This CDR3 spans 17 amino acids. The germline gives CDR1 PRHDT, CDR2 FYEKMQ (reference sequence). Trimming cost V 2 bases and J 0 bases, with 15 bases left between them. The source is an adult with an advanced solid tumor such as melanoma, head and neck, liver or kidney cancer. Source: CD4+ or CD8+ T cells sorted from blood, taken in a trial of the OX40 agonist ivuxolimab. V usage is TRBV13 and J usage is TRBJ2-3; maybe TRBD2 (5 bases). CDR3 nucleotides: TGTGCCAGCAGCTTAATCATCCTGGGCGGGAGCACAGATACGCAGTATTTT. Protein: CASSLIILGGSTDTQYF.